The 23 T cell receptor beta chains listed next were all sequenced from one sample in a study of shared T cell receptors in the human thymus (dated by TCRdb to about 2021). Library construction relied on the immunoSEQ multiplex PCR assay. TCRdb mirrors the immuneACCESS table, restricted to in-frame sequences. Some clones are absent from its copies; in checked studies, under half trace to an unresolved V gene, and the reason for the others is unknown. Across this sample there are hundreds of thousands of clones, with 70% to 90% seen only once. 0.008% to 0.011% of the sample is taken by the ten largest. These data are also associated with another study on human thymus T cells.

Source material: thymocytes. The receptors were gathered from a girl less than two years old with a congenital heart defect. Donor details come from another sample of the same person, matched by shared clones.

This chain connects TRBV5-1 to TRBJ2-1; D perhaps matches TRBD2 (6 bases). This CDR3 comprises 18 residues. The germline CDR1 and CDR2 sequences are SGHRS and YFSETQ. Trimming stripped 1 base from V and 7 bases from J, with 24 bases between. For the CDR3, the DNA is TGCGCCAGCAGCTTGCCCGAATTGCCGGGGGTCTTAGGTAATGAGCAGTTCTTC. It translates to CASSLPELPGVLGNEQFF.

This sequence joins TRBV2 and TRBJ2-7; tentatively, D is TRBD2 (5 bases). Trimming took 3 bases from V and 5 from J, leaving 11 bases between them. The CDR3 spans 13 residues. From germline, CDR1 is SNHLY and CDR2 FYNNEI. CDR3 amino acids: CASSDFGLDEQYF. DNA for the CDR3: TGTGCCAGCAGTGATTTTGGACTGGACGAGCAGTACTTC. Combining the CDR3 with reference TRBV2 and TRBJ2-7 gives the whole variable domain EPEVTQTPSHQVTQMGQEVILRCVPISNHLYFYWYRQILGQKVEFLVSFYNNEISEKSEIFDDQFSVERPDGSNFTLKIRSTKLEDSAMYFCASSDFGLDEQYFGPGTRLTVT.

The chain uses TRBV2 and TRBJ1-5, with D perhaps TRBD1 (5 bases). Trimming left V 7 bases short and J 7 bases short, with 14 bases between. This CDR3 has 13 residues. Germline values: CDR1 SNHLY, CDR2 FYNNEI. The CDR3 nucleotides are TGTGCCAGCAAGGTGGGAGGGGCCCAGCCCCAGCATTTT. Translated, it gives CASKVGGAQPQHF.

V gene TRBV27 combines with J gene TRBJ1-6, with TRBD1 matching over 9 bases. This CDR3 is built from 18 residues. From germline, CDR1 is MNHEY and CDR2 SMNVEV (reference sequence). V lost 5 bases, J lost 4 bases, and 12 bases stayed unmatched. This chain's CDR3 is CASSPPGQGSGYNSPLHF. The DNA of the CDR3 is TGTGCCAGCAGTCCACCGGGACAGGGATCGGGGTATAATTCACCCCTCCACTTT.

The CDR3 DNA is TGTGCCAGCAGCCCCTCCCCATTTAGCGGGGGGGCGGATACGCAGTATTTT. The encoded protein is CASSPSPFSGGADTQYF. The chain employs TRBV7-9 and TRBJ2-3; TRBD2 matches 11 bases. This CDR3 has 17 amino acids. V shed 5 bases, J shed 6 bases, and the junction held 13 bases outside the gene matches. CDR1 is SEHNR, CDR2 FQNEAQ, per germline (reference sequence).

This chain connects TRBV5-1 to TRBJ1-1; possibly TRBD1 for D (5 bases). The V and J ends lost 2 bases and 1 base respectively, with 18 bases between them. CDR3 length: 17 amino acids. Germline values: CDR1 SGHRS, CDR2 YFSETQ. CDR3 DNA: TGCGCCAGCAGCTTACATACAAAATTAGGACAGAACACTGAAGCTTTCTTT. Translating gives CASSLHTKLGQNTEAFF.

The CDR3 loop is CASSWAGDQPQHF. The CDR3 DNA reads TGCGCCAGCAGCTGGGCGGGGGATCAGCCCCAGCATTTT. This chain connects TRBV5-1 to TRBJ1-5, with a weak D call TRBD1 (5 bases). CDR1 SGHRS and CDR2 YFSETQ come from the germline V gene. Trimming shortened V by 3 bases and J by 5 bases, and 9 bases separated the two germline ends. The CDR3 loop spans 13 amino acids. Variable domain in full (rest from reference TRBV5-1 and TRBJ1-5): KAGVTQTPRYLIKTRGQQVTLSCSPISGHRSVSWYQQTPGQGLQFLFEYFSETQRNKGNFPGRFSGRQFSNSRSEMNVSTLELGDSALYLCASSWAGDQPQHFGDGTRLSIL.

This chain uses TRBV27 with TRBJ1-2, with D unresolved. The germline V gene has CDR1 MNHEY and CDR2 SMNVEV (reference sequence). The V gene lost 5 bases and the J gene lost 4 bases, with 11 bases spanning the gap. The length of the CDR3 is 13 residues. The CDR3 DNA reads TGTGCCAGCAGTCACGACTGCACCTATGGCTACACCTTC. It specifies CASSHDCTYGYTF.

The gene calls are TRBV27 and TRBJ2-5; D is perhaps TRBD2 (5 bases). The CDR3 loop spans 16 amino acids. The germline V gene has CDR1 MNHEY and CDR2 SMNVEV (reference sequence). V dropped 5 bases and J dropped 7 bases, with 23 bases sitting between them. In nucleotides, the CDR3 is TGTGCCAGCAGTCATGCGGCGGGTAGGAAAGCCGGGACCCAGTACTTC. As protein: CASSHAAGRKAGTQYF.

V usage is TRBV7-9 and J usage is TRBJ1-5; D is possibly TRBD1 (5 bases). The V end was cut by 4 bases, the J end by 4 bases, with 17 bases between. The CDR3 runs 16 residues. The germline V gene encodes CDR1 SEHNR and CDR2 FQNEAQ (reference sequence). The CDR3 coding sequence is TGTGCCAGCAGCTCATTTGAGACGGGGGGAAATCAGCCCCAGCATTTT. Translating it yields CASSSFETGGNQPQHF. Based on the CDR3 plus reference TRBV7-9 and TRBJ1-5, the full variable domain is DTGVSQNPRHKITKRGQNVTFRCDPISEHNRLYWYRQTLGQGPEFLTYFQNEAQLEKSRLLSDRFSAERPKGSFSTLEIQRTEQGDSAMYLCASSSFETGGNQPQHFGDGTRLSIL.

This clone was observed a handful of times. V and J are TRBV6-5 and TRBJ1-2; 9 bases are shared with TRBD1. This CDR3 spans 14 amino acids. V trimming: 6 bases; J trimming: 2 bases; junction bases outside the gene matches: 4. Germline V CDR1 and CDR2: MNHEY, SVGAGI. The CDR3 protein is CASSLDRGNYGYTF. The CDR3, as DNA: TGTGCCAGCAGCCTCGACAGGGGGAACTATGGCTACACCTTC.

Remarks on this clone: Other nucleotide sequences in the sample specify the same CDR3. The CDR3 DNA is TGCGCCAGCAGCCTCCCGGACAGTCTTGAGGCATTCTTC. Translating gives CASSLPDSLEAFF. The chain recombines TRBV5-1 with TRBJ2-1; D may be TRBD1 (6 bases). The CDR3 spans 13 residues. Trimming stripped 4 bases from V and 16 bases from J, with 21 bases between. Germline CDR1 and CDR2: SGHRS and YFSETQ.

As regards this clone: Germline and junction disagree at one end, which may indicate a read error. This chain connects TRBV6-1 to TRBJ1-5, with 8 bases lining up with TRBD1. Germline loops: CDR1 MNHNS, CDR2 SASEGT. The CDR3 has 16 residues. CDR3 loop: CASSEGGTGGNQPQHF. Here the CDR3 DNA reads TGTGCCAGCAGCGAAGGAGGGACAGGTGGCAATCAGCCCCAGCATTTT.

The chain joins TRBV5-1 to TRBJ1-1, with a tentative D call TRBD1 (5 bases). V lost 4 bases, J lost 0 bases, and 7 bases lay in between. Looked up from germline, CDR1 is SGHRS and CDR2 is YFSETQ. The CDR3 length is 13 residues. As DNA, the CDR3 is TGCGCCAGCAGCCAACAGGTGAACACTGAAGCTTTCTTT. It translates to CASSQQVNTEAFF.

The J gene is TRBJ1-2, the V gene TRBV11-2; 12 bases align to TRBD1. CDR3 length equals 15 residues. Germline values: CDR1 SGHAT, CDR2 FQNNGV. V lost 6 bases, J lost 8 bases, and 10 bases stayed unmatched. The CDR3 DNA follows: TGTGCCAGCAGTCTACCGGGACAGGGGGCCGAAGGCTACACCTTC. This codes for CASSLPGQGAEGYTF.

This chain uses TRBV5-5 with TRBJ1-1; 7 positions agree with TRBD1. The CDR3 extends over 16 amino acids. Germline assignment: CDR1 SGHKS and CDR2 YYEKEE (reference sequence). After removal of 0 bases from V and 0 bases from J, the junction contained 5 bases not matched to a gene. In nucleotides, the CDR3 is TGTGCCAGCAGCTTGGGACAGGGCCCCATGAACACTGAAGCTTTCTTT. Protein sequence: CASSLGQGPMNTEAFF.

V usage is TRBV4-3 and J usage is TRBJ2-7; 9 nucleotides agree with TRBD1. V shed 4 bases and J 5 bases; nucleotides not matched to a gene: 12. The CDR3 is made up of 16 amino acids. Germline CDR1 and CDR2: LGHNA and YSLEER. DNA for the CDR3: TGCGCCAGCAGCCGCACCTCCGGGACAGGGTACCACGAGCAGTACTTC. Protein product: CASSRTSGTGYHEQYF.

This clone has a single count. The chain combines TRBV5-1 with TRBJ2-2; 9 bases line up with TRBD1. This CDR3 comprises 18 residues. Trimming at V came to 2 bases and at J to 3 bases, leaving 11 bases not matched to a gene. CDR1 and CDR2 from the germline V gene are SGHRS and YFSETQ. The DNA for the CDR3 is TGCGCCAGCAGCTTAATGGACAGGGGAGAGTTGGACACCGGGGAGCTGTTTTTT. It codes for CASSLMDRGELDTGELFF.

This clone was picked up one time. V usage is TRBV4-3 and J usage is TRBJ1-5, with D possibly matching TRBD1 (6 bases). Germline-derived CDR1 and CDR2 are LGHNA and YSLEER. Trimming took off 4 bases at V and 10 bases at J, with 20 bases between the two ends. CDR3 length: 15 residues. CDR3 amino acids: CASSREVNRVSPQHF. In DNA form, the CDR3 reads TGCGCCAGCAGCCGAGAGGTCAACAGGGTATCCCCCCAGCATTTT.

The sample holds a few counts of this clone. The chain is built from TRBV28 and TRBJ2-3; 8 bases agree with TRBD1. Germline V lookup: CDR1 MDHEN, CDR2 SYDVKM. Losses at the gene ends were 6 bases for V and 4 bases for J; bases not matched to a gene: 12. The CDR3 contains 16 residues. CDR3 coding DNA: TGTGCCAGCAGCGACAGGGGTCCCCCGCGGTCAGATACGCAGTATTTT. Its translation: CASSDRGPPRSDTQYF.

The rearrangement uses TRBV4-1 and TRBJ1-4; 7 bases agree with TRBD1. CDR3 length: 20 residues. V lost 0 bases, J lost 4 bases, and 17 bases stayed unmatched. Germline-derived CDR1 and CDR2 are MGHRA and YSYEKL. CDR3 amino acids: CASSQDEWDSPPRDNEKLFF. CDR3 in DNA: TGCGCCAGCAGCCAAGATGAGTGGGACAGTCCCCCGAGGGATAATGAAAAACTGTTTTTT.

The rearrangement uses TRBV14 and TRBJ1-6; D gene ambiguous. The CDR3 covers 17 residues. V was cut by 0 bases and J by 7 bases, with 16 bases left in between. The germline V gene has CDR1 SGHDN and CDR2 FVKESK. CDR3 protein: CASSQDPSAGHNSPLHF. The CDR3 bases are TGTGCCAGCAGCCAAGATCCCTCGGCAGGCCACAATTCACCCCTCCACTTT.

This chain joins TRBV7-6 and TRBJ2-5, with D unclear. V lost 1 base and J lost 5, with 11 bases in between. Germline-derived CDR1 and CDR2 are SGHVS and FNYEAQ. This CDR3 comprises 14 residues. The CDR3 here is CASSLGEVFETQYF. The CDR3 DNA reads as TGTGCCAGCAGCTTAGGAGAGGTCTTCGAGACCCAGTACTTC.